These 18 T cell receptor beta chains were all obtained from the same sample, sequenced in a study of PD-1 blockade in classical Hodgkin lymphoma. Time point given: cycle 4 day 1 (C4D1), after more than five weeks of nivolumab. Every patient had relapsed following autologous stem cell transplantation, and cohorts differed in brentuximab vedotin exposure. Profiled with immunoSEQ multiplex PCR; TCRdb holds only in-frame clones, not every one. The sample yields roughly 100,000 clones, approximately 78% seen once. Source: peripheral blood mononuclear cells (PBMCs), taken before the fourth cycle of nivolumab. The receptor source for this set is a human donor with classical Hodgkin lymphoma.

This chain connects TRBV7-9 to TRBJ2-7; 10 bases line up with TRBD1. CDR1 is SEHNR, CDR2 FQNEAQ, per germline (reference sequence). V gave up 5 bases and J gave up 6 bases; unmatched junction bases: 10. The length of the CDR3 is 15 residues. The DNA for the CDR3 is TGTGCCAGCAGCCCCGGACCGGACAGGGGGGTCGAGCAGTACTTC. Amino acids: CASSPGPDRGVEQYF. Full variable domain (outside the CDR3, taken from reference TRBV7-9 and TRBJ2-7): DTGVSQNPRHKITKRGQNVTFRCDPISEHNRLYWYRQTLGQGPEFLTYFQNEAQLEKSRLLSDRFSAERPKGSFSTLEIQRTEQGDSAMYLCASSPGPDRGVEQYFGPGTRLTVT.

The chain has TRBV30 and TRBJ2-7, with 12 nucleotides matching TRBD2. The V gene's germline CDR1 is GTSNPN and CDR2 SVGIG (reference sequence). The CDR3 contains 16 residues. The V and J ends lost 6 bases and 7 bases, in that order; junction bases with no gene match: 16. The CDR3 loop reads CACLGTSLAGGGEQYF. In DNA, the CDR3 is TGTGCCTGTCTCGGGACTTCTCTAGCGGGAGGGGGTGAGCAGTACTTC.

This clone was observed once. The V gene is TRBV5-1, the J gene TRBJ2-4; 10 nucleotides line up with TRBD1. The CDR3 has 15 residues. With 4 bases clipped from V and 2 bases from J, the junction kept 3 bases outside the gene matches. CDR1 and CDR2 from the germline V gene are SGHRS and YFSETQ. Here the CDR3 reads CASSKDRGTKNIQYF. Here the CDR3 DNA reads TGCGCCAGCAGCAAGGACAGGGGGACCAAAAACATTCAGTACTTC.

The chain employs TRBV6-5 and TRBJ2-2, with TRBD2 matching over 8 bases. This CDR3 region has 15 residues. V was clipped by 6 bases and J by 3 bases; unmatched bases: 6. The germline CDR1 and CDR2 sequences are MNHEY and SVGAGI. This CDR3 is CASRDGTRDTGELFF. The DNA of the CDR3 is TGTGCCAGCAGAGACGGGACTAGAGACACCGGGGAGCTGTTTTTT.

The chain combines TRBV18 with TRBJ1-4; D is unclear. The germline CDR1 and CDR2 sequences are KGHSH and LQKENI. Trimming pared 2 bases from V and 8 bases from J, leaving 3 bases between. The CDR3 covers 11 residues. The CDR3 spells CASSPGEKLFF. The CDR3, as DNA: TGTGCCAGCTCACCAGGGGAAAAACTGTTTTTT.

The chain employs TRBV9 and TRBJ1-3; D call uncertain. This CDR3 is 11 amino acids long. The V and J ends lost 0 bases and 7 bases respectively, with 2 bases between them. Per germline, CDR1 SGDLS and CDR2 YYNGEE. The CDR3 loop reads CASSVANTIYF. The CDR3 DNA sequence: TGTGCCAGCAGCGTAGCGAACACCATATATTTT.

This chain links TRBV5-5 with TRBJ1-5, with D perhaps matching TRBD1 (5 bases). The germline V gene encodes CDR1 SGHKS and CDR2 YYEKEE (reference sequence). The CDR3 is made up of 14 amino acids. Deletions cut 3 bases from V and 7 bases from J, with 14 bases between. The CDR3 region is CASSYRIPGQPQHF. The CDR3 bases are TGTGCCAGCAGCTACAGGATCCCCGGGCAGCCCCAGCATTTT.

Of note for this clone: Mismatch with germline at one junction end may stem from a read error. In the same sample, other DNA sequences code for this CDR3. The chain is built from TRBV6-5 and TRBJ1-3; 9 bases line up with TRBD1. There are 16 residues in the CDR3. Germline V gene sequence: CDR1 MNHEY, CDR2 SVGAGI. In DNA, the CDR3 is TGTGCCAGTAGTTGGAACAGGGGGCGCGATGGAAACACCATATATTTT. It encodes CASSWNRGRDGNTIYF.

This clone was counted only a few times. The J gene is TRBJ1-1, the V gene TRBV5-1; D call uncertain. CDR3 length: 15 amino acids. The V end was cut by 0 bases, the J end by 1 base, with 10 bases between. The V gene's germline CDR1 is SGHRS and CDR2 YFSETQ. CDR3 amino acids: CASSLARVGNTEAFF. CDR3 in DNA: TGCGCCAGCAGCTTGGCGAGGGTTGGGAACACTGAAGCTTTCTTT.

V is TRBV5-1 and J is TRBJ2-7; D ambiguous. Looked up from germline, CDR1 is SGHRS and CDR2 is YFSETQ. The ends were cut back, 4 bases at V and 0 bases at J, with 5 bases in the middle. The CDR3 is made up of 12 amino acids. DNA for the CDR3: TGCGCCAGCAGCGGCTCCTCCTACGAGCAGTACTTC. Protein sequence: CASSGSSYEQYF.

This clone was picked up a small number of times. The DNA for the CDR3 is TGTGCCAGCAGTTTCACATATAATACATATGGCTACACCTTC. Its protein product is CASSFTYNTYGYTF. The V and J genes are TRBV27 and TRBJ1-2; D gene ambiguous. The germline gives CDR1 MNHEY, CDR2 SMNVEV (reference sequence). The CDR3 runs 14 residues. V lost 3 bases to trimming and J lost 5 bases, with 13 bases between them.

The genes are TRBV4-2 and TRBJ2-1; the D gene is possibly TRBD1 (5 bases). CDR3 size: 14 residues. V lost 0 bases and J lost 12, with 15 bases in between. The V gene's germline CDR1 is LGHNA and CDR2 YNFKEQ. The CDR3 nucleotides read TGTGCCAGCAGCCAAGATCCCGCCTCGCAGGGGCAGTTCTTC. Protein: CASSQDPASQGQFF.

The chain recombines TRBV6-5 with TRBJ2-7; possibly TRBD1 for D (5 bases). Germline V gene data show CDR1 as MNHEY and CDR2 as SVGAGI. V gave up 3 bases and J gave up 2 bases, with 17 bases separating them. CDR3 length: 16 amino acids. CDR3 protein: CASSYTGAGKAYEQYF. CDR3 DNA sequence: TGTGCCAGCAGTTATACAGGAGCCGGCAAGGCCTACGAGCAGTACTTC.

The chain combines TRBV19 with TRBJ1-1; D call uncertain. CDR3 length equals 11 residues. From germline, CDR1 is LNHDA and CDR2 SQIVND (reference sequence). V lost 3 bases, J lost 7 bases, and 6 bases lay in between. CDR3 region: CASSIPVEAFF. DNA for the CDR3: TGTGCCAGTAGTATTCCAGTTGAAGCTTTCTTT.

This chain uses TRBV2 with TRBJ2-1, with TRBD1 matching 8 bases. CDR1 and CDR2 (germline): SNHLY, FYNNEI. V shed 4 bases and J 3 bases; nucleotides not matched to a gene: 8. This CDR3 is 16 amino acids long. As DNA, the CDR3 is TGTGCCAGCAGTGTTGTGACAGGGGAATTCTACAATGAGCAGTTCTTC. Translating gives CASSVVTGEFYNEQFF.

This chain joins TRBV5-1 and TRBJ1-2; 11 bases fit TRBD1. J lost 6 bases, V lost 4 bases, and 11 bases had no gene match. This CDR3 has 16 residues. Looked up from germline, CDR1 is SGHRS and CDR2 is YFSETQ. CDR3 coding DNA: TGCGCCAGCAGCGTAGCCACGGACAGGGGGCTCGATGGCTACACCTTC. Its protein product is CASSVATDRGLDGYTF. Combining the CDR3 with reference TRBV5-1 and TRBJ1-2 gives the whole variable domain KAGVTQTPRYLIKTRGQQVTLSCSPISGHRSVSWYQQTPGQGLQFLFEYFSETQRNKGNFPGRFSGRQFSNSRSEMNVSTLELGDSALYLCASSVATDRGLDGYTFGSGTRLTVV.

The chain uses TRBV27 and TRBJ1-3; D call uncertain. V lost 6 bases to trimming and J lost 1 base, with 13 bases between them. Germline V gene sequence: CDR1 MNHEY, CDR2 SMNVEV (reference sequence). The CDR3 consists of 15 residues. The DNA of the CDR3 is TGTGCCAGCAGGATACGTCGGCAGTCTGGAAACACCATATATTTT. Translation: CASRIRRQSGNTIYF.

The rearrangement links TRBV10-3 to TRBJ2-3, with TRBD1 identical over 9 bases. CDR3 length equals 16 residues. The V segment lost 6 bases and the J segment 4 bases; nucleotides outside the gene matches: 11. Per germline, CDR1 ENHRY and CDR2 SYGVKD. The CDR3 reads CAISQGQGIVADTQYF. The CDR3 nucleotides read TGTGCCATCAGCCAGGGACAGGGTATCGTGGCAGATACGCAGTATTTT.